Listed below are T cell receptor beta chains from one sample, sequenced in a study of blood T cell repertoires in COVID-19. Data came from immunoSEQ multiplex PCR; TCRdb stores just in-frame clones and leaves some out. The profile shows some 240,000 clones, 75% to 85% of them singletons. Sequenced input: peripheral blood. These receptors came from a man aged 45-65 years with active or convalescent COVID-19. Both conserved end residues are part of each CDR3. D genes are given only for firm matches. Clone size, where shown, is once, few, many, or a class for clones that have expanded.

j_call	v_call	clone_size	d_call	cdr3_aa	cdr3_nt
TRBJ2-7	TRBV5-6	-	TRBD1	CASSWTGKDEQYF	TGTGCCAGCAGCTGGACAGGGAAGGACGAGCAGTACTTC
TRBJ1-4	TRBV4-2	-	-	CASSQAPGATNEKLFF	TGTGCCAGCAGCCAAGCCCCCGGGGCAACTAATGAAAAACTGTTTTTT
TRBJ1-2	TRBV19	-	TRBD1	CASSISPPGGYYGYTF	TGTGCCAGTAGTATAAGCCCCCCAGGGGGTTACTATGGCTACACCTTC
TRBJ1-5	TRBV19	-	-	CASKPTRAGNQPQHF	TGTGCCAGTAAACCCACCAGGGCAGGCAATCAGCCCCAGCATTTT
TRBJ2-3	TRBV5-1	-	TRBD2	CASSYDPRGSGTDTQYF	TGCGCCAGCAGCTATGACCCTCGCGGGAGCGGGACAGATACGCAGTATTTT
TRBJ1-1	TRBV11-2	-	-	CASRGQGNTEAFF	TGTGCCAGCAGGGGTCAGGGTAACACTGAAGCTTTCTTT
TRBJ1-6	TRBV19	-	-	CASSMGRGSYNSPLHF	TGTGCCAGTAGTATGGGCCGTGGCTCCTATAATTCACCCCTCCACTTT
TRBJ2-1	TRBV18	once	-	CASSPVAVSSYNEQFF	TGTGCCAGCTCACCAGTAGCGGTGAGCTCCTACAATGAGCAGTTCTTC
TRBJ2-7	TRBV11-2	once	-	CASSFGQGRYEQYF	TGTGCCAGCAGCTTTGGGCAGGGCAGGTACGAGCAGTACTTC
TRBJ2-2	TRBV3-1/TRBV3-2	once	-	CASSLQGNTGELFF	TGTGCCAGCAGCCTCCAGGGTAACACCGGGGAGCTGTTTTTT
TRBJ2-3	TRBV28	-	-	CASSRSYRVPFYSTDTQYF	TGTGCCAGCAGTCGCTCTTACAGGGTCCCTTTCTATAGCACAGATACGCAGTATTTT
TRBJ2-3	TRBV4-3	-	TRBD2	CASSHDLTSGKTDTQYF	TGCGCCAGCAGCCATGACTTGACTAGCGGGAAGACAGATACGCAGTATTTT
TRBJ1-2	TRBV5-6	-	-	CASSLGPTGGSSDGYTF	TGTGCCAGCAGCTTGGGCCCGACGGGGGGCTCGTCCGATGGCTACACCTTC
TRBJ2-7	TRBV7-2	-	TRBD2	CASSSGTSGSLEEQYF	TGTGCCAGCAGCTCCGGGACTAGCGGGAGTCTAGAAGAGCAGTACTTC
TRBJ2-1	TRBV2	-	-	CASRWTDSSYNEQFF	TGTGCCAGCAGGTGGACTGATAGCTCCTACAATGAGCAGTTCTTC
TRBJ2-1	TRBV9	-	TRBD2	CASSVGGLAGGNEQFF	TGTGCCAGCAGCGTTGGGGGACTAGCGGGAGGGAATGAGCAGTTCTTC
TRBJ1-1	TRBV5-8	-	TRBD1	CASSMGLTGGTEAFF	TGTGCCAGCAGCATGGGACTAACAGGGGGCACTGAAGCTTTCTTT
TRBJ2-5	TRBV5-4	-	TRBD2	CASSFLGGAGGTQYF	TGTGCCAGCAGCTTCCTTGGGGGAGCGGGGGGGACCCAGTACTTC
TRBJ1-1	TRBV11-2	-	TRBD1	CASSADRGQVTEAFF	TGTGCCAGCAGCGCCGACAGGGGGCAAGTTACTGAAGCTTTCTTT
TRBJ2-7	TRBV5-8	-	TRBD2	CASSLERELAYEQYF	TGTGCCAGCAGCTTGGAGCGGGAGCTGGCCTACGAGCAGTACTTC
TRBJ2-3	TRBV7-9	-	TRBD2	CASSHSGGQDTQYF	TGTGCCAGCAGCCACAGCGGGGGCCAAGATACGCAGTATTTT
TRBJ2-5	TRBV7-2	-	-	CASSLDRQETQYF	TGTGCCAGCAGCCTGGACAGACAAGAGACCCAGTACTTC
TRBJ2-2	TRBV3-1/TRBV3-2	-	TRBD2	CASRQTSGRDTGELFF	TGTGCCAGCAGACAGACTAGCGGGAGAGACACCGGGGAGCTGTTTTTT
TRBJ2-2	TRBV9	-	TRBD2	CASSVDMGLAGGGGELFF	TGTGCCAGCAGCGTAGATATGGGACTAGCGGGAGGAGGCGGGGAGCTGTTTTTT
TRBJ1-2	TRBV12-3/TRBV12-4	-	TRBD1	CASSPGTGLGYTF	TGTGCCAGCAGTCCCGGGACAGGGCTCGGCTACACCTTC
TRBJ1-1	TRBV28	-	-	CASRFRVNLNTEAFF	TGTGCCAGCAGGTTCAGGGTCAACTTGAACACTGAAGCTTTCTTT
TRBJ2-5	TRBV5-1	-	TRBD2	CASSPGTSGSAGWETQYF	TGCGCCAGCAGCCCCGGGACTAGCGGGAGCGCGGGATGGGAGACCCAGTACTTC
TRBJ1-3	TRBV5-1	-	-	CASSLGGTSSGNTIYF	TGCGCCAGCAGCTTGGGGGGCACATCCTCTGGAAACACCATATATTTT
TRBJ2-7	TRBV18	-	TRBD1	CASGTDPYEQYF	TGTGCCAGCGGGACAGATCCGTACGAGCAGTACTTC
TRBJ2-1	TRBV29-1	many	TRBD1	CSVSRQGDYNEQFF	TGCAGCGTTTCTCGACAGGGAGACTACAATGAGCAGTTCTTC
TRBJ2-3	TRBV11-2	-	TRBD2	CASSWGGGYTDTQYF	TGTGCCAGCAGCTGGGGGGGTGGGTACACAGATACGCAGTATTTT
TRBJ1-2	TRBV28	-	-	CASSLDSYGYTF	TGTGCCAGCAGCCTTGACAGCTATGGCTACACCTTC
TRBJ2-5	TRBV29-1	-	TRBD1	CSVMDRAETQYF	TGCAGCGTTATGGACAGGGCTGAGACCCAGTACTTC
TRBJ1-1	TRBV10-2	-	TRBD1	CASRADPGTANTEAFF	TGCGCCAGCAGAGCTGACCCCGGGACAGCGAACACTGAAGCTTTCTTT
TRBJ1-5	TRBV7-9	once	-	CASSSDSFNQPQHF	TGTGCCAGCAGCTCGGACAGTTTCAATCAGCCCCAGCATTTT
TRBJ2-7	TRBV29-1	-	TRBD1	CSVEGDRDSYEQYF	TGCAGCGTAGAGGGGGACAGGGACTCCTACGAGCAGTACTTC
TRBJ2-2	TRBV2	-	TRBD1	CASRSRTGEGGELFF	TGTGCCAGCAGGAGCCGGACAGGTGAAGGCGGGGAGCTGTTTTTT
TRBJ2-4	TRBV2	-	TRBD2	CASSPSGARAKNIQYF	TGTGCCAGCAGTCCAAGCGGGGCCCGGGCCAAAAACATTCAGTACTTC
TRBJ2-7	TRBV28	-	-	CASSLGVVRWFGIEQYF	TGTGCCAGCAGTTTAGGGGTTGTAAGGTGGTTCGGGATCGAGCAGTACTTC
TRBJ2-1	TRBV7-3	-	TRBD2	CASSKGLAGANEQFF	TGTGCCAGCAGTAAGGGACTAGCGGGAGCGAATGAGCAGTTCTTC
TRBJ2-5	TRBV2	once	TRBD2	CASGTSFETQYF	TGTGCCAGCGGGACTAGCTTCGAGACCCAGTACTTC
TRBJ2-7	TRBV2	-	-	CASSELGRRDF	TGTGCCAGCAGTGAATTGGGTCGTCGGGACTTC
TRBJ2-3	TRBV28	-	-	CASSFEFRDLYF	TGTGCCAGCAGTTTTGAATTTAGGGACTTGTATTTT
TRBJ2-1	TRBV7-2	few	-	CASSLNRAGEQFF	TGTGCCAGCAGCTTAAATAGGGCGGGTGAGCAGTTCTTC
TRBJ2-2	TRBV10-3	-	TRBD2	CAIRGTSGSNTGELFF	TGTGCCATCAGAGGGACTAGCGGGAGCAACACCGGGGAGCTGTTTTTT
TRBJ1-4	TRBV7-6	-	TRBD1	CASSPTGGGYEKLFF	TGTGCCAGCAGCCCGACAGGGGGTGGATACGAAAAACTGTTTTTT
TRBJ2-2	TRBV10-3	-	-	CAIRGGNTGELFF	TGTGCCATCAGGGGGGGGAACACCGGGGAGCTGTTTTTT
TRBJ2-1	TRBV18	-	TRBD2	CASSPPERERHEQFF	TGTGCCAGCTCACCACCTGAGCGGGAGAGGCATGAGCAGTTCTTC
TRBJ2-1	TRBV7-3	-	-	CASSQIPRGAGAHNEQFF	TGTGCCAGCAGCCAAATCCCCCGGGGGGCGGGGGCACACAATGAGCAGTTCTTC
TRBJ2-1	TRBV5-1	-	TRBD2	CASSIGRGGAYNEQFF	TGCGCCAGCAGCATTGGCCGGGGAGGGGCCTACAATGAGCAGTTCTTC
TRBJ2-3	TRBV16	-	-	CASSPYQDIYADTQYF	TGTGCCAGCAGCCCCTATCAGGACATATACGCAGATACGCAGTATTTT